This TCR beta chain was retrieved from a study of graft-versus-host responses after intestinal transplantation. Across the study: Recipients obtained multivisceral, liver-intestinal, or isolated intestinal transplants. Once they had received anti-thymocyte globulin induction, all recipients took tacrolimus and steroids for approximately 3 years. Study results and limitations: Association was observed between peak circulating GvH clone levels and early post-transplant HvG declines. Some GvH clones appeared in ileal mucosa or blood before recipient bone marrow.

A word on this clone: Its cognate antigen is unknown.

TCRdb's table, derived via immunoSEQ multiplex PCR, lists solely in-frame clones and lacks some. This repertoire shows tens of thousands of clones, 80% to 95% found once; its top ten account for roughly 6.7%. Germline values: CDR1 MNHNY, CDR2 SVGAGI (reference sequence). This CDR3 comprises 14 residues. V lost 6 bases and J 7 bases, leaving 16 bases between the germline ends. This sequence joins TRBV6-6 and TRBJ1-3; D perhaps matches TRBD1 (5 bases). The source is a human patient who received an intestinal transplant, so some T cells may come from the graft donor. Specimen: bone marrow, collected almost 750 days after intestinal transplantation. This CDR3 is CASRGGSKGNTIYF. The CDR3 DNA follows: TGTGCCAGCAGGGGGGGTTCGAAGGGTAACACCATATATTTT.